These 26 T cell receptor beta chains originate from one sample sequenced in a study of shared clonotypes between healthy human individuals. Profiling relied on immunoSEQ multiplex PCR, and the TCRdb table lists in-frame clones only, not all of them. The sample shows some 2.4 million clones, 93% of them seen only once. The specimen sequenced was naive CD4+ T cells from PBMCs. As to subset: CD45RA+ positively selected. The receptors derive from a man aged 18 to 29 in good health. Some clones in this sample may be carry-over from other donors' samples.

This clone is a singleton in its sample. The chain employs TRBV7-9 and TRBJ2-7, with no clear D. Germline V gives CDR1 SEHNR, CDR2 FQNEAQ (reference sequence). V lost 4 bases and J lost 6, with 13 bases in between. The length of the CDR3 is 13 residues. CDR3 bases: TGTGCCAGCAGCTCTAGGGATCTAGGCGAGCAGTACTTC. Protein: CASSSRDLGEQYF.

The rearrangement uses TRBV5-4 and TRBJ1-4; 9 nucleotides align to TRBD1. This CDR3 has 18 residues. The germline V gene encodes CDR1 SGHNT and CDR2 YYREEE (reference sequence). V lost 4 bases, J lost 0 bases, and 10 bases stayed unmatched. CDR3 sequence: CASSRRTGAYATNEKLFF. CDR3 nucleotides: TGTGCCAGCAGCAGAAGGACAGGGGCTTATGCAACTAATGAAAAACTGTTTTTT.

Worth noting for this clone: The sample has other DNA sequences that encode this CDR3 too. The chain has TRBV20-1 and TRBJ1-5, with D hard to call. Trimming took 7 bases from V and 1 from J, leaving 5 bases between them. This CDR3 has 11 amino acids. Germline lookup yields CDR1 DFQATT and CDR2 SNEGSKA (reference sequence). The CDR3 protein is CSVGSNQPQHF. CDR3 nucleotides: TGCAGTGTAGGAAGCAATCAGCCCCAGCATTTT.

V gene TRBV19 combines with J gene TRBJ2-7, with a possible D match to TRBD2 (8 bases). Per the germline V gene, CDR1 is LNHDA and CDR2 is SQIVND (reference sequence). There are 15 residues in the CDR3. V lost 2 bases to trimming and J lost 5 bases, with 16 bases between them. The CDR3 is CASSISGGGADEQYF. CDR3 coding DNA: TGTGCCAGTAGTATATCGGGAGGGGGCGCGGACGAGCAGTACTTC.

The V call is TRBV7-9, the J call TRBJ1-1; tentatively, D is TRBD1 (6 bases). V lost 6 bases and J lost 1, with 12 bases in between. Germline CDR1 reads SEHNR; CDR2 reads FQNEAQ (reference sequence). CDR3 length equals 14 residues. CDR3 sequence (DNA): TGTGCCAGCAGACTACAGGGACAGAACACTGAAGCTTTCTTT. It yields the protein CASRLQGQNTEAFF.

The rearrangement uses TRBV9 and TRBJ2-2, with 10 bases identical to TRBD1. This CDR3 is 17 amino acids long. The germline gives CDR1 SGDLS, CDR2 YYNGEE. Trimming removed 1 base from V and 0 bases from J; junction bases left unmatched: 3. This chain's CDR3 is CASSVIGQGANTGELFF. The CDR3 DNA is TGTGCCAGCAGCGTAATTGGACAGGGGGCGAACACCGGGGAGCTGTTTTTT. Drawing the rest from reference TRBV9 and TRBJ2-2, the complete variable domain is DSGVTQTPKHLITATGQRVTLRCSPRSGDLSVYWYQQSLDQGLQFLIQYYNGEERAKGNILERFSAQQFPDLHSELNLSSLELGDSALYFCASSVIGQGANTGELFFGEGSRLTVL.

CDR3: CASSNRGDNEKLFF. The CDR3 DNA sequence: TGTGCCAGTAGTAACCGGGGCGATAATGAAAAACTGTTTTTT. The chain links TRBV19 to TRBJ1-4, with D perhaps matching TRBD1 (5 bases). Between the trimmed V and J ends, which lost 4 bases and 4 bases, there was a span of 10 bases. The CDR3 has 14 amino acids. CDR1 is LNHDA, CDR2 SQIVND, per germline (reference sequence).

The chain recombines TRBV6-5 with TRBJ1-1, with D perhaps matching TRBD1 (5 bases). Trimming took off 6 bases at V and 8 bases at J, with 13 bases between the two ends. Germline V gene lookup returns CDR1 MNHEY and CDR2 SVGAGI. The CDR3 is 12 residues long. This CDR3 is CASSASAGEAFF. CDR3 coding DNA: TGTGCCAGCAGCGCCTCGGCAGGGGAAGCTTTCTTT.

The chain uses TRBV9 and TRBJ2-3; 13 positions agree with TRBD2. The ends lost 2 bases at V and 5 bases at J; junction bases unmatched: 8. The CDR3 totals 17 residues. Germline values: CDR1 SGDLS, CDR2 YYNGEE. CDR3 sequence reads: CASSVATSGRPGDTQYF. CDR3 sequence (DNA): TGTGCCAGCAGCGTGGCGACTAGCGGGAGGCCGGGAGATACGCAGTATTTT. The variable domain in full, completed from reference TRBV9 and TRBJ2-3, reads DSGVTQTPKHLITATGQRVTLRCSPRSGDLSVYWYQQSLDQGLQFLIQYYNGEERAKGNILERFSAQQFPDLHSELNLSSLELGDSALYFCASSVATSGRPGDTQYFGPGTRLTVL.

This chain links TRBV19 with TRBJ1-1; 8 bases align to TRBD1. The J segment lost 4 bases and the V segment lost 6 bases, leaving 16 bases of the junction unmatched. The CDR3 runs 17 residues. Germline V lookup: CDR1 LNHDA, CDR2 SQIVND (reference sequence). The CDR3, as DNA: TGTGCCAGTAGCTGGGGGGAGTTTCGACAGGGGAGCACTGAAGCTTTCTTT. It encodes CASSWGEFRQGSTEAFF. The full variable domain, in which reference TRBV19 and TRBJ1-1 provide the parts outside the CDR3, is DGGITQSPKYLFRKEGQNVTLSCEQNLNHDAMYWYRQDPGQGLRLIYYSQIVNDFQKGDIAEGYSVSREKKESFPLTVTSAQKNPTAFYLCASSWGEFRQGSTEAFFGQGTRLTVV.

CDR3 sequence: CASSGDRLAGELFF. The CDR3 DNA reads as TGTGCCAGCAGTGGGGACAGGTTGGCCGGGGAGCTGTTTTTT. This sequence joins TRBV6-5 and TRBJ2-2; TRBD1 matches at 8 bases. The CDR3 totals 14 residues. CDR1 and CDR2 from the germline V gene are MNHEY and SVGAGI. Trimming removed 5 bases from V and 6 bases from J; junction bases left unmatched: 5.

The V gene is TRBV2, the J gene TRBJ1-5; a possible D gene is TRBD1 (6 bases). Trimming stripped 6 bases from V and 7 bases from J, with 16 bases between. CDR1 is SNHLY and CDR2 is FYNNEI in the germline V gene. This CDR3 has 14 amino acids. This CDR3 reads CASRGAYRDQPQHF. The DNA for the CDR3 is TGTGCCAGCAGGGGGGCCTACAGGGACCAGCCCCAGCATTTT. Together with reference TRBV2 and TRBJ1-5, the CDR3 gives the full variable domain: EPEVTQTPSHQVTQMGQEVILRCVPISNHLYFYWYRQILGQKVEFLVSFYNNEISEKSEIFDDQFSVERPDGSNFTLKIRSTKLEDSAMYFCASRGAYRDQPQHFGDGTRLSIL.

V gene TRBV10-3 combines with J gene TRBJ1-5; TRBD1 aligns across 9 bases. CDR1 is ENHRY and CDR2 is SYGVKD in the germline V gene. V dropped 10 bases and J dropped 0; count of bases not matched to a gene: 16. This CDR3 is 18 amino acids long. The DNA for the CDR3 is TGTGCCACCAACAGTGTCGGGACAGGGACATATAGCAATCAGCCCCAGCATTTT. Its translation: CATNSVGTGTYSNQPQHF.

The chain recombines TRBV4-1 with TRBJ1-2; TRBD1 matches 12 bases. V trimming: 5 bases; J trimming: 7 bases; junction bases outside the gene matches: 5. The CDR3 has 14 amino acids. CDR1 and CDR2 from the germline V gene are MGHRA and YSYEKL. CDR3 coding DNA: TGCGCCAGCAGCGCCCCGGGACAGGGGGCTGGCTACACCTTC. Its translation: CASSAPGQGAGYTF.

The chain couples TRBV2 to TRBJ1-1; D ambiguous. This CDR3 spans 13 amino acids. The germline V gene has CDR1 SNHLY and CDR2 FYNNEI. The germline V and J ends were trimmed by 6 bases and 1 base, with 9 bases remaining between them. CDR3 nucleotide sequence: TGTGCCAGCAGGCGGCAGCCGAACACTGAAGCTTTCTTT. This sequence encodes CASRRQPNTEAFF.

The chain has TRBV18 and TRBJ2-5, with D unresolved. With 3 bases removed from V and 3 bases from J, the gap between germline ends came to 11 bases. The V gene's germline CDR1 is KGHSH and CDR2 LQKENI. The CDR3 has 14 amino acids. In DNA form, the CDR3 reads TGTGCCAGCTCACCGCGGCTTGTAGAAGAGACCCAGTACTTC. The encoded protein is CASSPRLVEETQYF.

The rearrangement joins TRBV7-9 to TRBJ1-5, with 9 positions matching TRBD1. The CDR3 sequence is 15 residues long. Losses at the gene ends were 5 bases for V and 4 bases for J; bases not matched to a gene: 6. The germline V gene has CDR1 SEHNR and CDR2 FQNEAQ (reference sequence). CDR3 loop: CASSLSGQGNQPQHF. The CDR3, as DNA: TGTGCCAGCAGCCTTTCGGGACAGGGAAATCAGCCCCAGCATTTT.

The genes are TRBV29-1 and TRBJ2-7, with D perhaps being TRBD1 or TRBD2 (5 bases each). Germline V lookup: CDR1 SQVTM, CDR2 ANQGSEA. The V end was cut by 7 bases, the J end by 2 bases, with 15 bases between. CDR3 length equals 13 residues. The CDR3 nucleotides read TGCAGCGCACATTCGGGACCTACCTACGAGCAGTACTTC. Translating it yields CSAHSGPTYEQYF.

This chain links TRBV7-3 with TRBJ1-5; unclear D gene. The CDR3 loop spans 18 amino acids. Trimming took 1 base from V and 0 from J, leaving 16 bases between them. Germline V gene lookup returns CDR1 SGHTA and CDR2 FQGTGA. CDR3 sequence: CASSLKWTPSFSNQPQHF. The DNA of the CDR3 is TGTGCCAGCAGCTTAAAGTGGACCCCCAGTTTTAGCAATCAGCCCCAGCATTTT.

The CDR3 DNA reads TGCGCCAGCAGCTGGGACGGCTACTCTGGAAACACCATATATTTT. Translating it yields CASSWDGYSGNTIYF. The chain is built from TRBV5-1 and TRBJ1-3; D is possibly TRBD1 (5 bases). V was shortened by 3 bases and J by 0 bases, with 10 bases between the two germline ends. This CDR3 spans 15 amino acids. CDR1 and CDR2 (germline): SGHRS, YFSETQ.

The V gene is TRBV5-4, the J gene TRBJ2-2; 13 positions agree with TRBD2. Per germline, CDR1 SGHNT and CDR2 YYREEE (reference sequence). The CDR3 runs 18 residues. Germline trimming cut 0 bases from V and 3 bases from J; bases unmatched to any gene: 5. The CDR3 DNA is TGTGCCAGCAGCTTGGCTCCGGGACTAGCGGGGTACACCGGGGAGCTGTTTTTT. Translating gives CASSLAPGLAGYTGELFF.

The CDR3 nucleotides read TGCAGCGTTGATTACAGGAAGGCAAACAATGAGCAGTTCTTC. Translated: CSVDYRKANNEQFF. This chain joins TRBV29-1 and TRBJ2-1; TRBD1 might be the D (5 bases). The V end was cut by 3 bases, the J end by 5 bases, with 14 bases between. The germline gives CDR1 SQVTM, CDR2 ANQGSEA. CDR3 length: 14 amino acids.

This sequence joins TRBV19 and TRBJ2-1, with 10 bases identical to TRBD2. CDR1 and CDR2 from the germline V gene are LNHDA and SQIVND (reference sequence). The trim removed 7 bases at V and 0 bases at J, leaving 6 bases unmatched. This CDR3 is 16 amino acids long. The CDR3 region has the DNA TGTGCCAGTAAGAGGACTAGCGGTTTCTCCTACAATGAGCAGTTCTTC. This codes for CASKRTSGFSYNEQFF.

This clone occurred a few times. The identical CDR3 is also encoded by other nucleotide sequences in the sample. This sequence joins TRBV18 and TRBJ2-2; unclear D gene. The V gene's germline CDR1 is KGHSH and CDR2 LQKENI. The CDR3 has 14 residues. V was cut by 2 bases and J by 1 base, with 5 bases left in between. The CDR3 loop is CASSPTGNTGELFF. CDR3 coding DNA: TGTGCCAGCTCACCAACGGGGAACACCGGGGAGCTGTTTTTT.

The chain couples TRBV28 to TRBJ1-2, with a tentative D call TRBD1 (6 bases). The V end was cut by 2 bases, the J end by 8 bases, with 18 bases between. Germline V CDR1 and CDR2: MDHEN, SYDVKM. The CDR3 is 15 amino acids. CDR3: CASSLVGGSWRGYTF. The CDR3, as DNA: TGTGCCAGCAGTTTAGTGGGGGGCAGCTGGCGCGGCTACACCTTC.

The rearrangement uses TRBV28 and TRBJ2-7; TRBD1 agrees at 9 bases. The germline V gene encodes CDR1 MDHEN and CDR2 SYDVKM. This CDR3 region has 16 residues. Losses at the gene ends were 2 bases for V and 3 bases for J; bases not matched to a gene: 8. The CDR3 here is CASSLPLTGGLYEQYF. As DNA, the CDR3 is TGTGCCAGCAGTTTACCCCTCACAGGGGGCCTCTACGAGCAGTACTTC.